One sample yielded the 8 T cell receptor beta chains listed below, sequenced in a study of regulatory T cells in long-lasting Graves disease. Arm-PCR of CDR3 regions and iRepertoire HTBI primers were the basis on which TCR beta libraries were built. TCRdb reprocessed the multiplex PCR reads via MiXCR and lists one record per CDR3 protein. Among about 540,000 distinct CDR3 sequences listed, roughly 13% were seen once. Time point of the sample: newly diagnosed GD, antithyroid drugs for less than 3 months. The TCR library was prepared using RNA isolated from PBMCs. This sample also appeared in a second study, on T cells in Graves' hyperthyroidism and ophthalmopathy.

This specimen consisted of peripheral blood mononuclear cells (PBMCs), obtained at new diagnosis, from a patient treated with antithyroid drugs. These receptors were taken from a man aged 25-40 years with Graves disease.

This clonotype has a count of ten or more. The chain carries TRBV7-2 and TRBJ2-7, with TRBD1 matching over 11 bases. J was trimmed by 6 bases and V by 6 bases; bases with no gene match: 4. The CDR3 loop spans 13 amino acids. Germline-derived CDR1 and CDR2 are SGHTA and FQGNSA. The CDR3 nucleotides are TGTGCCAGCAGTCGGACAGGGGGCGGCGAGCAGTACTTC. As protein: CASSRTGGGEQYF.

At least ten counts were recorded for this clonotype. V is TRBV24-1 and J is TRBJ2-2; D uncertain. Germline V lookup: CDR1 KGHDR, CDR2 SFDVKD. The CDR3 runs 14 residues. The V end was cut by 3 bases, the J end by 5 bases, with 9 bases between. The CDR3 loop reads CATSDPSLTGELFF. The CDR3 coding sequence is TGTGCCACCAGTGATCCAAGTTTGACCGGGGAGCTGTTTTTT.

This clonotype occurred many times. This chain connects TRBV11-2 to TRBJ2-7; D gene unclear. V was cut by 1 base and J by 9 bases, with 7 bases left in between. The CDR3 runs 11 residues. CDR1 and CDR2 from the germline V gene are SGHAT and FQNNGV. CDR3 protein: CASSLATGQYF. The DNA of the CDR3 is TGTGCCAGCAGCTTAGCAACGGGGCAGTACTTC.

This clonotype was recorded many times. The rearrangement links TRBV30 to TRBJ2-7, with D uncertain. Between the trimmed V and J ends, which lost 2 bases and 6 bases, there was a span of 14 bases. Germline assignment: CDR1 GTSNPN and CDR2 SVGIG (reference sequence). The length of the CDR3 is 13 residues. As DNA, the CDR3 is TGTGCCTGGAGTAGGAACACTGTCACCGAGCAGTACTTC. Translating gives CAWSRNTVTEQYF.

This clonotype has at least ten counts. In DNA, the CDR3 is TGTGCCAGCAGTGTTGCGGGGAATCAAGAGACCCAGTACTTC. It is translated as CASSVAGNQETQYF. This chain links TRBV2 with TRBJ2-5; a weak D match, TRBD2 (6 bases). V lost 4 bases and J lost 2, with 11 bases in between. The germline gives CDR1 SNHLY, CDR2 FYNNEI. The CDR3 runs to 14 residues. Together with reference TRBV2 and TRBJ2-5, the CDR3 gives the full variable domain: EPEVTQTPSHQVTQMGQEVILRCVPISNHLYFYWYRQILGQKVEFLVSFYNNEISEKSEIFDDQFSVERPDGSNFTLKIRSTKLEDSAMYFCASSVAGNQETQYFGPGTRLLVL.

This clonotype was recorded at least ten times. This sequence joins TRBV12-3 or TRBV12-4 and TRBJ1-5, with D tentatively TRBD1 (5 bases). CDR3 length: 14 residues. Between the trimmed V and J ends, which lost 3 bases and 6 bases, there was a span of 12 bases. CDR3 DNA: TGTGCCAGCAGTTTTCGCCAGGGCGCTCAGCCCCAGCATTTT. This translates into CASSFRQGAQPQHF.

This clonotype was counted a few times. This chain connects TRBV5-1 to TRBJ2-1; 13 bases are a match to TRBD2. Germline CDR1 is SGHRS and CDR2 is YFSETQ. The CDR3 contains 17 residues. V lost 4 bases, J lost 7 bases, and 11 bases stayed unmatched. CDR3 amino acids: CASSEPRTSGSRNEQFF. Here the CDR3 DNA reads TGCGCCAGCAGCGAGCCCCGGACTAGCGGGAGCAGGAATGAGCAGTTCTTC.

This clonotype was counted many times. The chain joins TRBV20-1 to TRBJ1-4; D remains unclear. CDR3 length: 9 residues. The V end lost 0 bases, the J end lost 10 bases, and 0 bases lay between the germline ends. Germline loops: CDR1 DFQATT, CDR2 SNEGSKA (reference sequence). This CDR3 reads CSAREKLFF. Written as DNA, the CDR3 is TGCAGTGCTAGAGAAAAACTGTTTTTT.